The sequence of this T cell receptor beta chain was determined in a study of T cell repertoires in cytomegalovirus infection. Across the study: CMV epitopes that were recently identified and HLA-C-restricted were used alongside well-studied HLA-B-restricted ones. A matching HLA type, together with CMV infection, was signaled by public TCR beta signatures. Regarding the study as a whole: Dominating the ex vivo response were TCR beta clonotypes that were CMV-specific and HLA-C-restricted. Cumulative public TCR beta family frequency identified carriers of CMV plus the relevant HLA.

The ends lost 7 bases at V and 5 bases at J; junction bases unmatched: 8. CDR1 and CDR2 from the germline V gene are DFQATT and SNEGSKA (reference sequence). CDR3 size: 15 residues. TCRdb passed the reads through MiXCR, listing each CDR3 protein once. The table shows about 920,000 distinct CDR3 sequences, with approximately 30% occurring only once. Note on this clonotype: Its antigen is not known.

The chain is built from TRBV20-1 and TRBJ2-5, with 15 bases that match TRBD2. This receptor was taken from a human donor in good health (CMV status not recorded). Some clones in this sample may be carry-over from other donors' samples. The sample here was cultured CD8+ T cells from PBMCs, taken from culture after CMV antigen stimulation. For the CDR3, the DNA is TGCAGTGTCCCGGGACTAGCGGGGGGCGGCGAGACCCAGTACTTC. The encoded protein is CSVPGLAGGGETQYF.